A single sample gave rise to the 18 T cell receptor beta chains below, sequenced in a study of T cells in women clearing cervical HPV infection. Assay: immunoSEQ multiplex PCR; the TCRdb copy retains only in-frame clones and omits some. Its table lists around 15,000 clones. Sequencing was carried out using blood buffy coat. The receptors derive from a woman between 18 and 75 years old with a cervical HPV16 infection that either progressed to CIN3+ or cleared (not recorded which).

Worth noting for this clone: The DNA ends 3 residues before the CDR3 does, and the rest of the CDR3 is filled in from the germline J gene. The V gene is TRBV5-6, the J gene TRBJ1-2, with 10 bases lining up with TRBD1. The CDR3 covers 15 residues. CDR1 SGHDT and CDR2 YYEEEE come from the germline V gene. V was clipped by 1 base and J by 6 bases; unmatched bases: 6. The part of the CDR3 DNA that was read is TGTGCCAGCAGCTTGTGGGGGGACAGGGGAAATGGC. Protein: CASSLWGDRGNG. The complete CDR3 reads CASSLWGDRGNGYTF.

Remarks on this clone: Read sequence stops 3 residues before the CDR3 end, and the germline J gene provides the missing end. The chain recombines TRBV18 with TRBJ2-6; D is perhaps TRBD1 (6 bases). Germline CDR1 reads KGHSH; CDR2 reads LQKENI. This CDR3 contains 16 residues. Trimming removed 5 bases at V and 0 bases at J, with 11 bases between. CDR3 in amino acids: CASSSDRSSGANVLTF. Incomplete CDR3 DNA: TGTGCCAGCTCATCGGACAGAAGCTCTGGGGCCAACGTC. The full variable domain, rest sourced from reference TRBV18 and TRBJ2-6, is NAGVMQNPRHLVRRRGQEARLRCSPMKGHSHVYWYRQLPEEGLKFMVYLQKENIIDESGMPKERFSAEFPKEGPSILRIQQVVRGDSAAYFCASSSDRSSGANVLTFGAGSRLTVL.

To note about this clone: The junction shows a germline mismatch at one end, possibly a read error. The CDR3 extends 3 residues past the end of the read, so its final part is completed from the germline J gene. The chain recombines TRBV4-2 with TRBJ2-5; 10 nucleotides line up with TRBD1. The germline gives CDR1 LGHNA, CDR2 YNFKEQ. This CDR3 contains 18 residues. The CDR3 region is CAGSQLLLGQGRGKTQYF. Partial CDR3 DNA: TGCGCCGGCAGCCAACTGCTACTGGGACAGGGGCGAGGGAAGACC.

Remarks on this clone: The CDR3 is cut off 3 residues early in the read; its end comes from the germline J gene. The V gene is TRBV5-6, the J gene TRBJ1-5; 9 nucleotides match TRBD1. The CDR3 extends over 15 amino acids. Per the germline V gene, CDR1 is SGHDT and CDR2 is YYEEEE. The V and J ends lost 4 bases and 6 bases, in that order; junction bases with no gene match: 8. CDR3 DNA, as far as it was read: TGTGCCAGCAGCACAAAACAGGGGGCGGCTCAGCCC. Its translation: CASSTKQGAAQP. The entire CDR3 protein is CASSTKQGAAQPQHF.

Of note for this clone: The read halts 3 residues ahead of the CDR3 end, with the missing end drawn from the germline J gene. The chain is built from TRBV20-1 and TRBJ1-1; D is possibly TRBD1 (5 bases). Germline loops: CDR1 DFQATT, CDR2 SNEGSKA (reference sequence). The CDR3 sequence is 14 residues long. V was shortened by 0 bases and J by 5 bases, with 13 bases between the two germline ends. CDR3 loop: CSARDRGARTEAFF. CDR3 bases read: TGCAGTGCTAGAGATCGAGGGGCGCGAACTGAA.

On this clone itself: With the read ending 3 residues before the CDR3 end, the germline J gene is used to fill in that end. The V and J genes are TRBV30 and TRBJ2-7; 10 nucleotides align to TRBD2. CDR1 and CDR2 from the germline V gene are GTSNPN and SVGIG (reference sequence). Trimming cost V 0 bases and J 3 bases; bases outside gene matches: 11. This CDR3 region has 17 residues. The part of the CDR3 DNA that was read is TGTGCCTGGAGTGTATCTAGCGGGGGAGCCGGAGGCTACGAG. Protein product: CAWSVSSGGAGGYE. The CDR3 in its entirety is CAWSVSSGGAGGYEQYF.

Concerning this clone itself: Read coverage stops 3 residues before the CDR3 terminus; the germline J gene supplies the remainder. The chain couples TRBV14 to TRBJ1-1, with D possibly TRBD1 on 5 matching bases. Germline V gene lookup returns CDR1 SGHDN and CDR2 FVKESK. V was cut by 1 base and J by 3 bases, with 15 bases left in between. This CDR3 is 16 amino acids long. CDR3 sequence reads: CASSQARRGRDTEAFF. The CDR3 bases that were read are TGTGCCAGCAGCCAAGCCCGGAGGGGAAGGGACACTGAA.

A note on this clone: From the germline J gene comes the end of the CDR3, since the read stops 3 residues before it. The chain is built from TRBV28 and TRBJ1-2; TRBD1 aligns across 7 bases. The CDR3 totals 14 residues. V was clipped by 9 bases and J by 3 bases; unmatched bases: 10. CDR1 and CDR2 from the germline V gene are MDHEN and SYDVKM. CDR3 bases read: TGTGCCAGTCTCAGCCCCACAGGGGACTATGGC. Residues: CASLSPTGDYG. The full CDR3 is CASLSPTGDYGYTF.

In regard to this clone: The CDR3 extends 3 residues past the end of the read, so its final part is completed from the germline J gene. J is TRBJ1-2 and V is TRBV20-1; 7 nucleotides align to TRBD1. Per germline, CDR1 DFQATT and CDR2 SNEGSKA (reference sequence). V dropped 6 bases and J dropped 3; count of bases not matched to a gene: 13. The CDR3 length is 15 residues. The CDR3 DNA, read in part, is TGCAGTGCAAGGGACAGTGGGATGAGGGACTATGGC. Translation: CSARDSGMRDYG. The whole CDR3 is CSARDSGMRDYGYTF.

A note on this clone: From the germline J gene comes the end of the CDR3, since the read stops 3 residues before it. This chain uses TRBV2 with TRBJ1-1; D is possibly TRBD1 (6 bases). The V and J ends lost 11 bases and 5 bases respectively, with 18 bases between them. CDR3 length: 13 residues. Germline V gene data show CDR1 as SNHLY and CDR2 as FYNNEI. CDR3 loop: CAGATGTLTEAFF. The DNA read from the CDR3 is TGTGCCGGCGCCACAGGGACATTAACTGAA.

This clone is deemed medium-sized by its frequency. The missing CDR3 end, 3 residues past where the read stops, is filled in from the germline J gene. The chain joins TRBV30 to TRBJ1-2; 7 bases line up with TRBD1. In germline, CDR1 is GTSNPN, CDR2 SVGIG (reference sequence). The CDR3 has 10 amino acids. J gave up 7 bases and V 7 bases, and 3 bases lay outside the gene matches. The CDR3 bases that were read are TGTGCCTTGACAGGGTCTGGC. It specifies CALTGSG. The whole CDR3 region reads CALTGSGYTF. Complete variable domain (other parts from reference TRBV30 and TRBJ1-2): SQTIHQWPATLVQPVGSPLSLECTVEGTSNPNLYWYRQAAGRGLQLLFYSVGIGQISSEVPQNLSASRPQDRQFILSSKKLLLSDSGFYLCALTGSGYTFGSGTRLTVV.

Concerning this clone: Read data end 3 residues before the CDR3 end; the end is taken from the germline J gene. The chain couples TRBV7-9 to TRBJ2-5, with 7 bases that match TRBD1. The V segment lost 5 bases and the J segment 5 bases; nucleotides outside the gene matches: 8. In germline, CDR1 is SEHNR, CDR2 FQNEAQ (reference sequence). The CDR3 is made up of 14 amino acids. The CDR3 sequence is CASSLQTGLETQYF. The CDR3 bases that were read are TGTGCCAGCAGCCTACAGACAGGGTTGGAGACC.

Comments on this clone: The CDR3 end falls 3 residues outside the read, so it is completed with the germline J gene. The J gene is TRBJ2-7, the V gene TRBV7-2; no clear D. V was cut by 2 bases and J by 0 bases, with 8 bases left in between. CDR3 length equals 14 residues. Germline V gene data show CDR1 as SGHTA and CDR2 as FQGNSA. The sequenced CDR3 bases are TGTGCCAGCAGCTTACAGGTTAGCTCCTACGAG. Translating gives CASSLQVSSYE. The whole CDR3 is CASSLQVSSYEQYF. The variable domain in full, completed from reference TRBV7-2 and TRBJ2-7, reads GAGVSQSPSNKVTEKGKDVELRCDPISGHTALYWYRQSLGQGLEFLIYFQGNSAPDKSGLPSDRFSAERTGGSVSTLTIQRTQQEDSAVYLCASSLQVSSYEQYFGPGTRLTVT.

To note about this clone: The CDR3 goes on 3 residues after the read ends, and that part is filled in from the germline J gene. This chain joins TRBV10-3 and TRBJ1-2; D is perhaps TRBD1 (6 bases). The CDR3 extends over 15 amino acids. The germline V gene encodes CDR1 ENHRY and CDR2 SYGVKD. V lost 0 bases, J lost 7 bases, and 15 bases lay in between. The CDR3 region is CAISESTAGASGYTF. The CDR3 DNA, read in part, is TGTGCCATCAGTGAGTCCACGGCAGGGGCTTCTGGC.

Comment on this clone: The read comes to an end 3 residues before the CDR3 does, leaving the germline J gene to fill in the end. V usage is TRBV5-6 and J usage is TRBJ2-3; D possibly corresponds to TRBD1 (5 bases). The CDR3 length is 13 residues. Germline values: CDR1 SGHDT, CDR2 YYEEEE. V lost 4 bases to trimming and J lost 7 bases, with 13 bases between them. CDR3 DNA, as far as it was read: TGTGCCAGCAGCGAAAGGGGAAGGCATACG. Protein product: CASSERGRHT. The entire CDR3 protein is CASSERGRHTQYF.

Of note for this clone: The CDR3 end lies 3 residues beyond the end of the read and is filled in from the germline J gene. V gene TRBV20-1 combines with J gene TRBJ2-7; TRBD1 agrees at 7 bases. CDR3 length: 14 amino acids. V lost 3 bases and J lost 4; bases outside the gene matches: 9. Looked up from germline, CDR1 is DFQATT and CDR2 is SNEGSKA (reference sequence). CDR3 amino acids: CSASYRGTVYEQYF. CDR3 DNA, as far as it was read: TGCAGTGCTAGCTACAGGGGAACGGTTTACGAG.

About this clone itself: The CDR3 end is not reached by the read, which stops 3 residues before it; the germline J gene fills it in. This sequence joins TRBV5-1 and TRBJ2-1; 11 bases align to TRBD2. Germline V lookup: CDR1 SGHRS, CDR2 YFSETQ. The CDR3 extends over 15 amino acids. Germline trimming cut 5 bases from V and 5 bases from J; bases unmatched to any gene: 6. The CDR3 region is CASSRVAGGNNEQFF. The DNA read from the CDR3 is TGCGCCAGCAGTAGGGTAGCGGGGGGGAACAATGAG.

Concerning this clone itself: The CDR3 end lies 3 residues beyond the end of the read and is filled in from the germline J gene. The chain uses TRBV2 and TRBJ2-3; 10 positions agree with TRBD1. Germline-derived CDR1 and CDR2 are SNHLY and FYNNEI. This CDR3 spans 14 amino acids. V dropped 4 bases and J dropped 4; count of bases not matched to a gene: 2. CDR3 DNA, as far as it was read: TGTGCCAGCAGTGGACAGGGGGCGTCAGATACG. Its protein is CASSGQGASDT. The full-length CDR3 reads as CASSGQGASDTQYF.